This T cell receptor beta chain is drawn from a study of patients and donors after allogeneic stem cell transplantation. One entry per CDR3 protein results from TCRdb running MiXCR on the RT-PCR reads. This table holds about 40,000 distinct CDR3 sequences, roughly 30% found once. This clonotype was seen repeatedly, ten times or more. V was clipped by 0 bases and J by 1 base; unmatched bases: 4. CDR1 is SGHDT and CDR2 is YYEEEE in the germline V gene. The CDR3 sequence is 16 residues long. This rearrangement joins TRBV5-6 to TRBJ1-2; TRBD1 matches at 9 bases. The receptor was derived from a human donor who was either an allogeneic HSCT recipient or a stem cell or donor lymphocyte infusion donor (not recorded which). It is not recorded whose cells these are; they may come from a transplant donor. Sequenced sample: blood, either unsorted or a sorted T cell fraction (not recorded which). CDR3 nucleotides: TGTGCCAGCAGCTTGGCTACAGGGGGCTATAACTATGGCTACACCTTC. Translating it yields CASSLATGGYNYGYTF.